This is a list of T cell receptor beta chains from one sample in a study of a mutant IDH1 vaccine in newly diagnosed glioma. Antigen specificity for these receptors is unknown. Data came from immunoSEQ multiplex PCR; TCRdb stores just in-frame clones and leaves some out. This sample has fewer than 55,000 clones, with about two thirds found just once. Source: peripheral blood mononuclear cells (PBMCs), taken from a glioma patient whose treatment included an IDH1 peptide vaccine. These receptors came from a man between 35 and 55 years old with glioma. Some clones in this sample may be carry-over from other donors' samples. CDR3s include the opening cysteine and the closing phenylalanine or tryptophan. A D gene is named only where the DNA matches it firmly. Clone size is not always given. Where it is, it says once, few, many or a class for expanded clones.

abundance	d_gene	v_gene	j_gene	CDR3aa	CDR3nt
few	-	TRBV9	TRBJ1-2	CASSEGSGNYGYTF	TGTGCCAGCAGCGAGGGGTCGGGGAACTATGGCTACACCTTC
-	-	TRBV7-7	TRBJ2-2	CASSLGNTGELFF	TGTGCCAGCAGCTTGGGGAACACCGGGGAGCTGTTTTTT
-	TRBD1	TRBV6-5	TRBJ2-7	CASSYRGTGPIEQYF	TGTGCCAGCAGTTACAGGGGGACAGGGCCTATCGAGCAGTACTTC
-	-	TRBV2	TRBJ2-3	CASSALLLTDTQYF	TGTGCCAGCAGTGCCCTCCTTCTTACAGATACGCAGTATTTT
-	-	TRBV6-5	TRBJ2-7	CASSRLGPYEQYF	TGTGCCAGCAGCCGCCTTGGACCGTACGAGCAGTACTTC
-	-	TRBV5-4	TRBJ2-3	CASSLELGWDTQYF	TGTGCCAGCAGCTTGGAACTAGGGTGGGATACGCAGTATTTT
once	TRBD2	TRBV9	TRBJ2-5	CASNRLGGQETQYF	TGTGCCAGCAACCGACTGGGGGGGCAAGAGACCCAGTACTTC
once	TRBD1	TRBV27	TRBJ1-6	CASRGTGAAGLENSPLHF	TGTGCCAGCAGGGGGACAGGGGCCGCGGGCTTGGAAAATTCACCCCTCCACTTT
few	-	TRBV30	TRBJ1-2	CAWSVLGGQGYTF	TGTGCCTGGAGTGTACTAGGGGGGCAAGGCTACACCTTC
-	TRBD1	TRBV2	TRBJ2-3	CASVEDRSTDTQYF	TGTGCCAGCGTTGAGGACAGGAGCACAGATACGCAGTATTTT
few	TRBD1	TRBV2	TRBJ1-1	CASSKQGMNTEAFF	TGTGCCAGCAGCAAACAGGGGATGAACACTGAAGCTTTCTTT
few	-	TRBV6-5	TRBJ1-1	CASSYQRSGTEAFF	TGTGCCAGCAGTTATCAGAGGTCGGGCACTGAAGCTTTCTTT
-	TRBD1	TRBV6-5	TRBJ2-7	CASSPGTGRYEQYF	TGTGCCAGCAGCCCCGGGACAGGGCGTTACGAGCAGTACTTC
-	-	TRBV5-6	TRBJ2-2	CASSLFPGANTGELFF	TGTGCCAGCAGCTTGTTTCCGGGCGCGAACACCGGGGAGCTGTTTTTT
-	-	TRBV6-5	TRBJ1-1	CASSYSRGSTEAFF	TGTGCCAGCAGTTACTCGAGGGGGTCCACTGAAGCTTTCTTT
-	-	TRBV19	TRBJ2-2	CASSAWSANTGELFF	TGTGCCAGTAGTGCCTGGTCAGCGAACACCGGGGAGCTGTTTTTT
-	-	TRBV5-5	TRBJ2-7	CASSIIQGGGDYEQYF	TGTGCCAGCAGCATAATCCAGGGGGGTGGAGACTACGAGCAGTACTTC
-	-	TRBV19	TRBJ1-1	CASSSPQGRYTEAFF	TGTGCCAGTAGTTCTCCCCAGGGTCGGTACACTGAAGCTTTCTTT
once	-	TRBV5-6	TRBJ2-1	CASSQSWGGGNEQFF	TGTGCCAGCAGCCAATCTTGGGGAGGGGGCAATGAGCAGTTCTTC
many	-	TRBV5-4	TRBJ1-4	CASSGEAAGEKLFF	TGTGCCAGCAGCGGCGAAGCGGCTGGGGAAAAACTGTTTTTT
-	-	TRBV4-2	TRBJ1-1	CASSEGFGTEAFF	TGTGCCAGCAGCGAAGGGTTTGGCACTGAAGCTTTCTTT
-	TRBD2	TRBV6-5	TRBJ2-7	CASSSYGTSGDYEQYF	TGTGCCAGCAGTTCCTACGGGACTAGCGGGGACTACGAGCAGTACTTC
-	-	TRBV4-1	TRBJ1-2	CASSHPDGLGGYTF	TGCGCCAGCAGCCACCCGGACGGCCTCGGCGGCTACACCTTC
-	-	TRBV6-5	TRBJ2-2	CASRAMMNTGELFF	TGTGCCAGCAGGGCAATGATGAACACCGGGGAGCTGTTTTTT
-	-	TRBV12-1	TRBJ2-2	CASSFGTSSGELFF	TGTGCCAGCAGCTTTGGGACTAGCTCCGGGGAGCTGTTTTTT
-	-	TRBV25-1	TRBJ2-3	CASSEYWGSGTDTQYF	TGTGCCAGCAGTGAATATTGGGGATCAGGGACAGATACGCAGTATTTT
-	-	TRBV2	TRBJ1-6	CASSEGDTNNSPLHF	TGTGCCAGCAGTGAAGGGGACACGAATAATTCACCCCTCCACTTT
-	-	TRBV4-3	TRBJ2-6	CASSQVRQTSTNSGANVLTF	TGCGCCAGCAGCCAAGTAAGACAGACATCTACCAACTCTGGGGCCAACGTCCTGACTTTC
-	-	TRBV30	TRBJ2-7	CAWSVGGGFQF	TGTGCCTGGAGTGTAGGGGGGGGATTTCAGTTC
-	TRBD1	TRBV5-8	TRBJ2-7	CASSIRTGGREQYF	TGTGCCAGCAGCATAAGGACAGGGGGCCGCGAGCAGTACTTC
few	TRBD1	TRBV19	TRBJ1-6	CASSASRDRVRNSPLHF	TGTGCCAGTAGTGCGTCCCGGGACAGGGTTCGTAATTCACCCCTCCACTTT
-	-	TRBV29-1	TRBJ1-2	CSVEDRRGYTF	TGCAGCGTTGAAGATCGGCGTGGCTACACCTTC
-	-	TRBV25-1	TRBJ1-2	CASSGSYGYTF	TGTGCCAGCAGTGGCAGCTATGGCTACACCTTC
-	-	TRBV4-1	TRBJ1-5	CASSQGFPGGTNQPQHF	TGCGCCAGCAGCCAAGGATTTCCCGGGGGCACCAATCAGCCCCAGCATTTT
-	-	TRBV6-5	TRBJ1-6	CASSYSRTAINSPLHF	TGTGCCAGCAGTTACTCTAGGACGGCAATCAATTCACCCCTCCACTTT
-	TRBD1	TRBV19	TRBJ1-2	CASSTSHGQGLDGYTF	TGTGCCAGTAGTACCTCCCATGGACAGGGGCTCGATGGCTACACCTTC
-	-	TRBV5-1	TRBJ2-7	CASSWTANSYEQYF	TGCGCCAGCAGCTGGACGGCGAACTCCTACGAGCAGTACTTC
-	-	TRBV14	TRBJ1-1	CAITRGGTEAFF	TGTGCTATCACCAGGGGTGGAACTGAAGCTTTCTTT
-	-	TRBV5-1	TRBJ1-2	CASSLGHLNYGYTF	TGCGCCAGCAGCTTGGGGCACCTTAACTATGGCTACACCTTC
-	-	TRBV5-1	TRBJ2-7	CASSEPGLVYEQYF	TGCGCCAGCAGCGAACCGGGACTTGTCTACGAGCAGTACTTC